The sequence of this T cell receptor beta chain was determined in a study of blood T cell repertoires in COVID-19. As for the study in general: Samples of COVID-19 (acute and convalescent) were obtained from the United States, Italy and Spain.

Sequencing was performed with immunoSEQ multiplex PCR; in TCRdb, only in-frame clones are kept and a portion is missing. The sample lists about 140,000 clones, almost 90% occurring once. Sequencing used peripheral blood. The sequence was obtained from a woman in her fifties or sixties with acute or convalescent COVID-19.

CDR3 in amino acids: CSVGQGDYGYTF. CDR3 sequence (DNA): TGCAGCGTTGGACAGGGCGATTATGGCTACACCTTC. The chain recombines TRBV29-1 with TRBJ1-2; 7 bases agree with TRBD1. Trimming removed 4 bases from V and 5 bases from J; junction bases left unmatched: 4. The germline V gene encodes CDR1 SQVTM and CDR2 ANQGSEA. The length of the CDR3 is 12 residues.